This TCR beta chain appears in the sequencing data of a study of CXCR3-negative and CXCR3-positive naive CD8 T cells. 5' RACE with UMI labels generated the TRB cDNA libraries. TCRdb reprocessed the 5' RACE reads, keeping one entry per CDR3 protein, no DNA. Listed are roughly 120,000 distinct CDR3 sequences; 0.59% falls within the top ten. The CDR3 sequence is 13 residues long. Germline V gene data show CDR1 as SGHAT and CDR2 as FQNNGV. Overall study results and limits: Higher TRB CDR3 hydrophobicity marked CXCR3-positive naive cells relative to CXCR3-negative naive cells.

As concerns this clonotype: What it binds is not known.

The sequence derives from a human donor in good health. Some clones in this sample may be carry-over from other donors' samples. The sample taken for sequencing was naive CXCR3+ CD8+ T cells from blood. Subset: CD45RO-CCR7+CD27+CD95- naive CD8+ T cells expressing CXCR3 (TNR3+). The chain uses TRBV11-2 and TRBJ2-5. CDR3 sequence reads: CASRYDSGETQYF.